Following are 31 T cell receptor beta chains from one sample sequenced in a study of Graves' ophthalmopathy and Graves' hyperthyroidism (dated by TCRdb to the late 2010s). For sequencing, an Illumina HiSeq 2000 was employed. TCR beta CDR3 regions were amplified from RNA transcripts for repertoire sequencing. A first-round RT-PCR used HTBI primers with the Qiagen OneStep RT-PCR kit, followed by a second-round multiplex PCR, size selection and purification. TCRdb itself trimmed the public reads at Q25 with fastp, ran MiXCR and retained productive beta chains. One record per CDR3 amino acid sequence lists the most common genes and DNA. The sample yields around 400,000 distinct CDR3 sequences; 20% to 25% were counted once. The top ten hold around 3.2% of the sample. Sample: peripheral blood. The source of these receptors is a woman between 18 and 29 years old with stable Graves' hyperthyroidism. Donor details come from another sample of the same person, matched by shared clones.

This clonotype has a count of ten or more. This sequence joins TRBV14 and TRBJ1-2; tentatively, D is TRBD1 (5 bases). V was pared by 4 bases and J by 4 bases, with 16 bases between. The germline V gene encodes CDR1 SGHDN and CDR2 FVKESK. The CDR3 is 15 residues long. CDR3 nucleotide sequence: TGTGCCAGCAGCCGGGACCTTTATCGAGGCTATGGCTACACCTTC. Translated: CASSRDLYRGYGYTF.

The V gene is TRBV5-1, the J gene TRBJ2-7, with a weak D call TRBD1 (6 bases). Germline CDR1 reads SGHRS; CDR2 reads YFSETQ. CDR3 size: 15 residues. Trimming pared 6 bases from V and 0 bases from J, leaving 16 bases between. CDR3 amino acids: CASNVGAANSYEQYF. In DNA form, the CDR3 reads TGCGCCAGCAACGTGGGGGCAGCCAACTCCTACGAGCAGTACTTC.

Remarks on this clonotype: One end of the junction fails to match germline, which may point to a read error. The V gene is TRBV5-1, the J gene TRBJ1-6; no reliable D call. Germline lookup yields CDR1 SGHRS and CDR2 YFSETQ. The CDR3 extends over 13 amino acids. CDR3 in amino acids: CASSLGQNSHLHF. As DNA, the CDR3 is TGCGCCAGCAGCCTAGGTCAGAATTCACACCTCCACTTT.

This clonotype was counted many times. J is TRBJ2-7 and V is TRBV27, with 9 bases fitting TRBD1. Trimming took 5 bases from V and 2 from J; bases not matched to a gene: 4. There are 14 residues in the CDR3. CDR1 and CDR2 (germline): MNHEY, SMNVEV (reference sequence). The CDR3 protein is CASSRTGETYEQYF. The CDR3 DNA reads TGTGCCAGCAGTCGGACAGGGGAAACCTACGAGCAGTACTTC.

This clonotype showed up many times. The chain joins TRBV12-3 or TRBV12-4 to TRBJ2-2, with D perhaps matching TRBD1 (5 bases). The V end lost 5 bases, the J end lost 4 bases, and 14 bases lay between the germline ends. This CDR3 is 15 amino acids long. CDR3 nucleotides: TGTGCCAGCAGTGCAATGGGGCGCTTCACCGGGGAGCTGTTTTTT. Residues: CASSAMGRFTGELFF.

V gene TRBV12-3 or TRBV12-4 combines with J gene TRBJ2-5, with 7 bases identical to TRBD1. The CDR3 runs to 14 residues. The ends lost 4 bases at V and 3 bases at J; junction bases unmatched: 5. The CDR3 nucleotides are TGTGCCAGCAGTTACCCGGGGACAGAAGAGACCCAGTACTTC. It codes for CASSYPGTEETQYF.

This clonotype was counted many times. CDR3 sequence reads: CASSVERGGTGELFF. As DNA, the CDR3 is TGTGCCAGCAGCGTAGAACGTGGGGGCACCGGGGAGCTGTTTTTT. J is TRBJ2-2 and V is TRBV9, with D perhaps assigned TRBD1 or TRBD2 (5 bases each). V lost 0 bases and J 4 bases, leaving 10 bases between the germline ends. The CDR3 consists of 15 residues. Germline V gene sequence: CDR1 SGDLS, CDR2 YYNGEE.

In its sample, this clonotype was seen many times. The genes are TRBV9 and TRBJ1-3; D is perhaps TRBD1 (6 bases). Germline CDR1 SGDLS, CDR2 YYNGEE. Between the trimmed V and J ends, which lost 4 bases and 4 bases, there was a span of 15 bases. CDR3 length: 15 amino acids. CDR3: CASSKGQFAGNTIYF. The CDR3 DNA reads TGTGCCAGCAGCAAAGGACAGTTCGCGGGAAACACCATATATTTT. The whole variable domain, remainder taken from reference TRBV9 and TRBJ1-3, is DSGVTQTPKHLITATGQRVTLRCSPRSGDLSVYWYQQSLDQGLQFLIQYYNGEERAKGNILERFSAQQFPDLHSELNLSSLELGDSALYFCASSKGQFAGNTIYFGEGSWLTVV.

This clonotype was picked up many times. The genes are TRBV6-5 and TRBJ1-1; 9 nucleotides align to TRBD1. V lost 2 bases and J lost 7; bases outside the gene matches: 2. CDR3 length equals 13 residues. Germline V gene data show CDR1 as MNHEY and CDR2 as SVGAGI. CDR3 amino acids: CASSYPTGGEAFF. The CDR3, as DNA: TGTGCCAGCAGTTACCCGACAGGGGGTGAAGCTTTCTTT.

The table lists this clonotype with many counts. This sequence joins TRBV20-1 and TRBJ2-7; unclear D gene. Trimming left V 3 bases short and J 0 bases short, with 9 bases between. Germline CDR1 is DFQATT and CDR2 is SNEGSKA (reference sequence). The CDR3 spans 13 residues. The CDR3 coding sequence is TGCAGTGCTAGTAGGGTTTCCTCCTACGAGCAGTACTTC. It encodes CSASRVSSYEQYF.

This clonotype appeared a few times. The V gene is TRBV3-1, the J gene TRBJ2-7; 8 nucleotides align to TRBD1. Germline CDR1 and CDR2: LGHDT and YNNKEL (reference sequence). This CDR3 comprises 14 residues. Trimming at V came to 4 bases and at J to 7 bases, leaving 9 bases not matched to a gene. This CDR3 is CASSRLDRGFEQYF. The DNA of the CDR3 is TGTGCCAGCAGCCGTCTCGACAGGGGTTTTGAGCAGTACTTC.

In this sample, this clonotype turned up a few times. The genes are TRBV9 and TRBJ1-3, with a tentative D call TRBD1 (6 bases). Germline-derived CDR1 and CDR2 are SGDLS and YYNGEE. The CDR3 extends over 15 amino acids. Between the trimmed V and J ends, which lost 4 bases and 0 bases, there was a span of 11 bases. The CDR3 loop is CASSPRTVSGNTIYF. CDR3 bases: TGTGCCAGCAGCCCCCGGACAGTCTCTGGAAACACCATATATTTT.

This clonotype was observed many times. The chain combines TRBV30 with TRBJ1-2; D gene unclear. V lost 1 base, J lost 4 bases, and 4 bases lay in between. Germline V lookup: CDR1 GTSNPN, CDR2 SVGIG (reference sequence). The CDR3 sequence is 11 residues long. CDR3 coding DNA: TGTGCCTGGAGTGCGCGCTATGGCTACACCTTC. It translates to CAWSARYGYTF.

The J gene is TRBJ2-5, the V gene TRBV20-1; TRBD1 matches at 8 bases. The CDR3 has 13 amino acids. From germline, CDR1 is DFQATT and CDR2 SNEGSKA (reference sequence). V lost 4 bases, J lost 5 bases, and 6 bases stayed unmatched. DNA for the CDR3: TGCAGTGCTAACCCCCAGGGGGCGGAGACCCAGTACTTC. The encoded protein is CSANPQGAETQYF.

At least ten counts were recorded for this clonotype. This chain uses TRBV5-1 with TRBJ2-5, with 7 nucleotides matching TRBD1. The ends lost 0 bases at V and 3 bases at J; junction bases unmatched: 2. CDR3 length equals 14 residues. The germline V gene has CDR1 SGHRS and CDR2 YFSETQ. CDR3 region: CASSLGQGEETQYF. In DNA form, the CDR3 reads TGCGCCAGCAGCTTGGGACAGGGAGAAGAGACCCAGTACTTC.

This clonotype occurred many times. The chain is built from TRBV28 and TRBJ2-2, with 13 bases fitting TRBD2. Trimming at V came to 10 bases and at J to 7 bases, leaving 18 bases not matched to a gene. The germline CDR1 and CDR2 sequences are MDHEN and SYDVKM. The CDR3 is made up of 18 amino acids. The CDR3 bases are TGTGCCATCTCATCTTCTGGGACTAGCGGGATTTTTGGCGGGGAGCTGTTTTTT. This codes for CAISSSGTSGIFGGELFF.

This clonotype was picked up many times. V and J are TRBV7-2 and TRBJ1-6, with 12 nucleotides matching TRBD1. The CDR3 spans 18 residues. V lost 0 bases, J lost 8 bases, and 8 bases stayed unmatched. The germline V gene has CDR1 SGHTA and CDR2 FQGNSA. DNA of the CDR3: TGTGCCAGCAGCTTAGCCCCCGGGACAGGGGGCGCGGATTCACCCCTCCACTTT. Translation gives CASSLAPGTGGADSPLHF.

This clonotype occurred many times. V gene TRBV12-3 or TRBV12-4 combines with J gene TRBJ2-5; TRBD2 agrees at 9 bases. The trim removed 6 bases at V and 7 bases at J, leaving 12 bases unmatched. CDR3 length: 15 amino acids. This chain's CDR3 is CASSLWASGVGTQYF. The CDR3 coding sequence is TGTGCCAGCAGCCTCTGGGCTAGCGGGGTGGGGACCCAGTACTTC.

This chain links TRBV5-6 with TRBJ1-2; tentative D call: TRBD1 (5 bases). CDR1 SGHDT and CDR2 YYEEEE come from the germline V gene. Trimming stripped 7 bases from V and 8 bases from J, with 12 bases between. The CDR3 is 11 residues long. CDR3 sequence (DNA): TGTGCCAGCCAGGGCGAGGGCGGCTACACCTTC. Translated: CASQGEGGYTF.

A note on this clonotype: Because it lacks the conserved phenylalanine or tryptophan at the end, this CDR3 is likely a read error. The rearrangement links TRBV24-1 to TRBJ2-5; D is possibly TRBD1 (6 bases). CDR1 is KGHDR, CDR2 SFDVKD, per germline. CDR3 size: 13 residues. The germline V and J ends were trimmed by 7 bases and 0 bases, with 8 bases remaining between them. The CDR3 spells CATRDSYQETQYS. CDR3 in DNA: TGTGCCACCAGGGACAGCTACCAAGAGACCCAGTACTCC.

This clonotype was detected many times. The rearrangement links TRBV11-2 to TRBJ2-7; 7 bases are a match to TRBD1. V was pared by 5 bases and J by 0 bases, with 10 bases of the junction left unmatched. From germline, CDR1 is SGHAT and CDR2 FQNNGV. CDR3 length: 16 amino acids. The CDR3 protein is CASSPNGQVSSYEQYF. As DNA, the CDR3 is TGTGCCAGCAGCCCGAACGGACAGGTCAGCTCCTACGAGCAGTACTTC.

This CDR3 is CASSEGPGGYQPQHF. Here the CDR3 DNA reads TGTGCCAGCAGTGAAGGACCAGGGGGCTACCAGCCCCAGCATTTT. The chain carries TRBV6-1 and TRBJ1-5, with 8 bases identical to TRBD1. Per the germline V gene, CDR1 is MNHNS and CDR2 is SASEGT. The V gene end was trimmed by 1 base and the J gene end by 7 bases; junction bases not matched to a gene: 6. The CDR3 length is 15 residues.

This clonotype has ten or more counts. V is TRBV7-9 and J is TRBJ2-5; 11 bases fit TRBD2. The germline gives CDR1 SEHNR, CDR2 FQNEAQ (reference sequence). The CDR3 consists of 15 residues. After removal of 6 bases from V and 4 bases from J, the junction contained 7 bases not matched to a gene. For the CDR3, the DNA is TGTGCCAGCAGTCCGTTAGCGGGAGGGTCAGAGACCCAGTACTTC. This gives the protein CASSPLAGGSETQYF.

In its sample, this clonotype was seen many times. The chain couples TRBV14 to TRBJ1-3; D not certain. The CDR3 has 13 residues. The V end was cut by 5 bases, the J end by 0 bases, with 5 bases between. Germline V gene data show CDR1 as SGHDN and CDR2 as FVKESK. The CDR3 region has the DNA TGTGCCAGCAGCTCAGGCTCTGGAAACACCATATATTTT. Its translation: CASSSGSGNTIYF.

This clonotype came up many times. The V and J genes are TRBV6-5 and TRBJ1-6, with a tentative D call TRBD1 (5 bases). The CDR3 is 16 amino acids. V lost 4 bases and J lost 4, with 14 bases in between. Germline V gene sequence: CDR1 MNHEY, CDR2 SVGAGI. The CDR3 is CASSSGQDFYNSPLHF. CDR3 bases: TGTGCCAGCAGTTCGGGGCAAGATTTTTATAATTCACCCCTCCACTTT.

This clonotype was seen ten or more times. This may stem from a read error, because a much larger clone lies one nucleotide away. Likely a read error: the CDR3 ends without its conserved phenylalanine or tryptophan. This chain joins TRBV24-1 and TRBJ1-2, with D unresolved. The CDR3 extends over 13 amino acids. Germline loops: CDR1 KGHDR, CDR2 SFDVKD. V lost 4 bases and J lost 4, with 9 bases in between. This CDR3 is CATSDASVYGYTL. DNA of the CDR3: TGTGCCACCAGTGACGCCTCCGTCTATGGCTACACCCTC.

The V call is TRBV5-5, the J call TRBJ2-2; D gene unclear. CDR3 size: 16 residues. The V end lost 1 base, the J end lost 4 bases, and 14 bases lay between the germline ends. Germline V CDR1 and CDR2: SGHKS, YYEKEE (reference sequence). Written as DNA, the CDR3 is TGTGCCAGCAGCTTGTTGGCAATCCCACTCACCGGGGAGCTGTTTTTT. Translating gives CASSLLAIPLTGELFF.

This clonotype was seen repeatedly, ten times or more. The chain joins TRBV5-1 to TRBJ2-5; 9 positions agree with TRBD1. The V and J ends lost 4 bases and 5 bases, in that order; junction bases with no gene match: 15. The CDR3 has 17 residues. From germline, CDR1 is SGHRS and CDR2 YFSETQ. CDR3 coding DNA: TGCGCCAGCAGCATGCCGGGACAGGGAGTTCGTAGGGAGACCCAGTACTTC. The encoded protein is CASSMPGQGVRRETQYF. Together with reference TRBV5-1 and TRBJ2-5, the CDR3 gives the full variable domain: KAGVTQTPRYLIKTRGQQVTLSCSPISGHRSVSWYQQTPGQGLQFLFEYFSETQRNKGNFPGRFSGRQFSNSRSEMNVSTLELGDSALYLCASSMPGQGVRRETQYFGPGTRLLVL.

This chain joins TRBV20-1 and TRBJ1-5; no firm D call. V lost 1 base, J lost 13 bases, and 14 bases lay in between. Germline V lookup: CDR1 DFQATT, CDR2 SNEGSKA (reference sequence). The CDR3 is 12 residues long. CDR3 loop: CSARAPSEWQHF. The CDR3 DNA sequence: TGCAGTGCTAGAGCGCCGAGTGAGTGGCAGCATTTT.

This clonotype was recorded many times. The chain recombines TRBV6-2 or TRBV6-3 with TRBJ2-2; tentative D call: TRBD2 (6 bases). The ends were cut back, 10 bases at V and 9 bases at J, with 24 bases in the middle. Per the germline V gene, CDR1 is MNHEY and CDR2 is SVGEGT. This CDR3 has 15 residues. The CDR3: CATRLTSPISRELFF. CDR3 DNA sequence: TGTGCCACCCGCCTTACTAGCCCAATCTCCAGGGAGCTGTTTTTT.

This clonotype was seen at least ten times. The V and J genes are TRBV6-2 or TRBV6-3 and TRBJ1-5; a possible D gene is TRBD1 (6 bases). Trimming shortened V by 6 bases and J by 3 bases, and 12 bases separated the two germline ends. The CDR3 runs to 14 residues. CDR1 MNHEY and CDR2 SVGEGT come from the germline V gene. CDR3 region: CASRTRGPNQPQHF. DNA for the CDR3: TGTGCCAGCAGAACCAGGGGTCCCAATCAGCCCCAGCATTTT.